The 18 T cell receptor beta chains in this list originate from one sample, sequenced in a study of long-term antiretroviral therapy in people with HIV (dated 2022 in TCRdb). The immunoSEQ hsTCRB v3.0 assay was used at survey level resolution to sequence the TRB variable region. Imported from immuneACCESS, the table was reduced by TCRdb to in-frame sequences with V and J called. These copies leave out some clones; in studies compared against another copy, an unresolved V gene accounts for under half, and the cause of the remainder is not known. The sample table holds under 50,000 clones, of which around nine tenths were seen once. Around 5.4% of the sample goes to the ten largest clones. The material sequenced was unsorted PBMCs, taken 0.1 years before starting antiretroviral therapy. The receptors come from a woman in her forties or fifties with HIV.

The gene calls are TRBV7-9 and TRBJ1-1, with D unresolved. V was pared by 0 bases and J by 1 base, with 6 bases between. CDR1 and CDR2 (germline): SEHNR, FQNEAQ (reference sequence). This CDR3 spans 14 amino acids. The CDR3 DNA follows: TGTGCCAGCAGCTTAGCTACGGGGAACACTGAAGCTTTCTTT. It is translated as CASSLATGNTEAFF.

This chain joins TRBV4-3 and TRBJ1-5, with 7 bases aligning to TRBD1. J gave up 3 bases and V 3 bases, and 2 bases lay outside the gene matches. Germline loops: CDR1 LGHNA, CDR2 YSLEER. This CDR3 region has 14 residues. The CDR3 bases are TGCGCCAGCAGCCAGGACAGGATCAATCAGCCCCAGCATTTT. Translating gives CASSQDRINQPQHF.

Worth noting for this clone: One junction end does not reproduce the germline sequence, and a read error may be involved. The chain joins TRBV7-6 to TRBJ1-5, with unresolved D. The length of the CDR3 is 13 residues. Germline loops: CDR1 SGHVS, CDR2 FNYEAQ. CDR3 sequence reads: CASSLASNQPQHF. DNA of the CDR3: TGTGCCAGCAGCTTAGCGAGCAACCAGCCCCAGCATTTT. Based on the CDR3 plus reference TRBV7-6 and TRBJ1-5, the full variable domain is GAGVSQSPRYKVTKRGQDVALRCDPISGHVSLYWYRQALGQGPEFLTYFNYEAQQDKSGLPNDRFSAERPEGSISTLTIQRTEQRDSAMYRCASSLASNQPQHFGDGTRLSIL.

This rearrangement joins TRBV29-1 to TRBJ1-2, with D possibly TRBD1 on 5 matching bases. Germline values: CDR1 SQVTM, CDR2 ANQGSEA. V was cut by 0 bases and J by 4 bases, with 12 bases left in between. This CDR3 spans 14 amino acids. The CDR3 reads CSVEEVSTGYGYTF. DNA of the CDR3: TGCAGCGTTGAAGAAGTGAGCACAGGCTATGGCTACACCTTC.

The chain links TRBV7-9 to TRBJ2-3, with TRBD2 matching 11 bases. This CDR3 spans 17 amino acids. Germline V gives CDR1 SEHNR, CDR2 FQNEAQ (reference sequence). Trimming removed 5 bases from V and 0 bases from J; junction bases left unmatched: 7. The CDR3 is CASSPLAGGRSTDTQYF. The CDR3 nucleotides read TGTGCCAGCAGCCCCCTAGCGGGGGGCCGTAGCACAGATACGCAGTATTTT.

The genes are TRBV18 and TRBJ2-1; 10 bases are a match to TRBD2. V trimming: 2 bases; J trimming: 2 bases; junction bases outside the gene matches: 3. Germline V gene sequence: CDR1 KGHSH, CDR2 LQKENI. The CDR3 is made up of 16 amino acids. The CDR3 DNA sequence: TGTGCCAGCTCACCAGCAGCGGGGGGGACCTACAATGAGCAGTTCTTC. Its translation is CASSPAAGGTYNEQFF.

J is TRBJ2-2 and V is TRBV18; D perhaps matches TRBD1 (6 bases). Germline V lookup: CDR1 KGHSH, CDR2 LQKENI. The V and J ends lost 6 bases and 1 base respectively, with 12 bases between them. This CDR3 region has 15 residues. The CDR3, as DNA: TGTGCCAGCTCGGGTGACAGGCGGAACACCGGGGAGCTGTTTTTT. Translation gives CASSGDRRNTGELFF.

CDR3 DNA: TGCGCCAGCCGGTCGGCCTATGGCTACACCTTC. Its protein product is CASRSAYGYTF. The chain links TRBV4-1 to TRBJ1-2; D gene unclear. The V end lost 8 bases, the J end lost 4 bases, and 8 bases lay between the germline ends. The CDR3 sequence is 11 residues long. Germline loops: CDR1 MGHRA, CDR2 YSYEKL.

The gene calls are TRBV18 and TRBJ2-7, with D tentatively TRBD2 (5 bases). The germline CDR1 and CDR2 sequences are KGHSH and LQKENI. V dropped 2 bases and J dropped 4 bases, with 6 bases sitting between them. The CDR3 runs 12 residues. The DNA of the CDR3 is TGTGCCAGCTCACCAACGGGGTACGAGCAGTACTTC. Its protein is CASSPTGYEQYF.

V usage is TRBV5-1 and J usage is TRBJ2-3, with D perhaps matching TRBD1 or TRBD2 (5 bases each). The V gene lost 0 bases and the J gene lost 2 bases, with 7 bases spanning the gap. Germline-derived CDR1 and CDR2 are SGHRS and YFSETQ. This CDR3 region has 14 residues. CDR3 in DNA: TGCGCCAGCAGCTTGGAGGGACCCACAGATACGCAGTATTTT. Amino acid sequence: CASSLEGPTDTQYF.

The genes are TRBV21-1 and TRBJ1-2; TRBD1 is taken as the D call from the table, unchecked against the DNA. TRBV21-1 is noted as a pseudogene. There are 20 residues in the CDR3. CDR3 coding DNA: TGTGCCAGCAGCAATTACAGTAAATTTTTGACCGGGACAGGGGATACTGGCTACACCTTC. Protein sequence: CASSNYSKFLTGTGDTGYTF.

Written as DNA, the CDR3 is TGTGCCAGCAGCTTCGGGGGAAAGTCCGGGGAGCTGTTTTTT. Amino acids: CASSFGGKSGELFF. The rearrangement joins TRBV7-9 to TRBJ2-2, with D perhaps matching TRBD2 (6 bases). Germline V gives CDR1 SEHNR, CDR2 FQNEAQ (reference sequence). The CDR3 runs 14 residues. Trimming shortened V by 3 bases and J by 6 bases, and 11 bases separated the two germline ends.

The chain links TRBV14 to TRBJ1-2; tentatively, D is TRBD1 (6 bases). V dropped 4 bases and J dropped 5 bases, with 14 bases sitting between them. CDR3 length equals 14 residues. The germline gives CDR1 SGHDN, CDR2 FVKESK. The CDR3 DNA follows: TGTGCCAGCAGCCCGGACAGTGGAGGGTATGGCTACACCTTC. Translation gives CASSPDSGGYGYTF. Combining the CDR3 with reference TRBV14 and TRBJ1-2 gives the whole variable domain EAGVTQFPSHSVIEKGQTVTLRCDPISGHDNLYWYRRVMGKEIKFLLHFVKESKQDESGMPNNRFLAERTGGTYSTLKVQPAELEDSGVYFCASSPDSGGYGYTFGSGTRLTVV.

This chain connects TRBV27 to TRBJ1-1; 8 nucleotides line up with TRBD1. Germline lookup yields CDR1 MNHEY and CDR2 SMNVEV (reference sequence). The CDR3 is 14 amino acids. V was pared by 5 bases and J by 1 base, with 3 bases of the junction left unmatched. CDR3 coding DNA: TGTGCCAGCAGTATCGGACAGGGGAACACTGAAGCTTTCTTT. Amino acids: CASSIGQGNTEAFF.

This clone was seen more than once but under ten times. This chain joins TRBV6-5 and TRBJ1-6; D call uncertain. The CDR3 has 13 amino acids. Germline values: CDR1 MNHEY, CDR2 SVGAGI. Trimming took 8 bases from V and 2 from J, leaving 7 bases between them. CDR3 nucleotides: TGTGCCAGCGGTATTGCCTATAATTCACCCCTCCACTTT. This codes for CASGIAYNSPLHF.

The chain joins TRBV20-1 to TRBJ1-4, with D uncertain. The CDR3 length is 10 residues. Looked up from germline, CDR1 is DFQATT and CDR2 is SNEGSKA (reference sequence). The ends were cut back, 3 bases at V and 8 bases at J, with 4 bases in the middle. CDR3 amino acids: CSASDEKLFF. Written as DNA, the CDR3 is TGCAGTGCTAGTGACGAAAAACTGTTTTTT.

This rearrangement joins TRBV5-4 to TRBJ1-2, with no clear D. The CDR3 runs to 13 residues. The ends were cut back, 5 bases at V and 8 bases at J, with 16 bases in the middle. The germline V gene encodes CDR1 SGHNT and CDR2 YYREEE (reference sequence). The CDR3 region is CASSSGILGGYTF. The CDR3 DNA follows: TGTGCCAGCAGTTCCGGGATACTTGGGGGCTACACCTTC.

The chain couples TRBV5-8 to TRBJ2-3, with 7 bases fitting TRBD2. Germline-derived CDR1 and CDR2 are SGHTS and YDEGEE. The J segment lost 8 bases and the V segment lost 3 bases, leaving 15 bases of the junction unmatched. The CDR3 spans 16 residues. This CDR3 is CASSSPRASGYGTQYF. The CDR3 DNA sequence: TGTGCCAGCAGCTCGCCCCGGGCTAGCGGTTACGGTACGCAGTATTTT.